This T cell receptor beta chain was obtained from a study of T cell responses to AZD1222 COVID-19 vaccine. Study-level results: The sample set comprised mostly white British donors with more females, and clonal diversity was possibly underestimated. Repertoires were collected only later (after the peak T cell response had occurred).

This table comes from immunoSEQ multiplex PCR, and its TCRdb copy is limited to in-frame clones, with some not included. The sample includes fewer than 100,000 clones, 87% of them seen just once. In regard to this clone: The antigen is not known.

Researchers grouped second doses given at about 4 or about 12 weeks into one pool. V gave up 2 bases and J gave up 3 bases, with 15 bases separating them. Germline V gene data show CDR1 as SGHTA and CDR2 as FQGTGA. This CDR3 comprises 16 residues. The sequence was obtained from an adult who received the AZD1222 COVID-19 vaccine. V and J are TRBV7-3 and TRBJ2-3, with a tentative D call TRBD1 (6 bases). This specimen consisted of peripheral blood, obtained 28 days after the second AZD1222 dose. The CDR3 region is CASSLGGRGATDTQYF. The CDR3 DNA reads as TGTGCCAGCAGCTTAGGAGGCAGGGGCGCGACAGATACGCAGTATTTT.